The source of this T cell receptor beta chain is a study of neurological immune-mediated disorders. Time point of the sample: longitudinal time-point 1 (baseline). TCRdb reprocessed the 5' RACE reads with MiXCR, giving one entry per CDR3 protein. Seen here are about 71,000 distinct CDR3 sequences, approximately 13% observed once, and the top ten hold about 4.5%. There are many counts of this clonotype. The CDR3 covers 13 residues. Germline-derived CDR1 and CDR2 are SGHDT and YYEEEE. V was shortened by 3 bases and J by 0 bases, with 7 bases between the two germline ends. The chain recombines TRBV5-6 with TRBJ2-7; possibly TRBD1 or TRBD2 for D (5 bases each). This TCR was recovered from a female donor with HTLV-1-associated myelopathy (HAM/TSP). Material for sequencing was PBMCs. The CDR3 DNA reads TGTGCCAGCAGCTGGGACGGCTCCTACGAGCAGTACTTC. Residues: CASSWDGSYEQYF. The variable domain in full, with the rest retrieved from reference TRBV5-6 and TRBJ2-7, is DAGVTQSPTHLIKTRGQQVTLRCSPKSGHDTVSWYQQALGQGPQFIFQYYEEEERQRGNFPDRFSGHQFPNYSSELNVNALLLGDSALYLCASSWDGSYEQYFGPGTRLTVT.